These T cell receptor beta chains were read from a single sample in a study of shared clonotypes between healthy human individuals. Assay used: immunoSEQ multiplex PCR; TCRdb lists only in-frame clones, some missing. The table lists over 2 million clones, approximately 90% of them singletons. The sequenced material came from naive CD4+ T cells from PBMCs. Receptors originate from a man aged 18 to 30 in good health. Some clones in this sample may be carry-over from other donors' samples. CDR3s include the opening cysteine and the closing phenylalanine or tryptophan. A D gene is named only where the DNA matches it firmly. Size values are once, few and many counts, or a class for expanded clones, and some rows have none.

cdr3_aa: CAIPPTASPPTSMNTEAFF; cdr3_nt: TGCGCCATCCCTCCGACAGCCAGCCCGCCAACCTCCATGAACACTGAAGCTTTCTTT; clone_size: -; j_call: TRBJ1-1; d_call: -; v_call: TRBV10-1
cdr3_aa: CASSSRLAGYEQFF; cdr3_nt: TGTGCCAGCAGTTCAAGACTAGCGGGATATGAGCAGTTCTTC; clone_size: -; j_call: TRBJ2-1; d_call: TRBD2; v_call: TRBV6-5
cdr3_aa: CASSSAVWLAGDTGELFF; cdr3_nt: TGTGCCAGTAGTTCGGCGGTTTGGCTAGCGGGAGACACCGGGGAGCTGTTTTTT; clone_size: -; j_call: TRBJ2-2; d_call: TRBD2; v_call: TRBV19
cdr3_aa: CASSSTGTSGSSYNEQFF; cdr3_nt: TGTGCCAGCAGCTCCACAGGGACTAGCGGGAGCTCCTACAATGAGCAGTTCTTC; clone_size: once; j_call: TRBJ2-1; d_call: TRBD2; v_call: TRBV7-9
cdr3_aa: CASSLSSGGVMDTQYF; cdr3_nt: TGTGCCAGCAGTTTGAGCTCGGGAGGGGTTATGGATACGCAGTATTTT; clone_size: -; j_call: TRBJ2-3; d_call: TRBD2; v_call: TRBV5-4
cdr3_aa: CASSLAAGNTGELFF; cdr3_nt: TGCGCCAGCAGCTTGGCGGCGGGAAACACCGGGGAGCTGTTTTTT; clone_size: -; j_call: TRBJ2-2; d_call: -; v_call: TRBV5-1
cdr3_aa: CASSLDRVLRQPQHF; cdr3_nt: TGTGCCAGCAGCCTTGACAGAGTATTAAGGCAGCCCCAGCATTTT; clone_size: -; j_call: TRBJ1-5; d_call: -; v_call: TRBV5-8
cdr3_aa: CASRALTGIATF; cdr3_nt: TGTGCCAGCAGGGCCTTGACAGGGATCGCCACCTTT; clone_size: -; j_call: TRBJ1-1; d_call: TRBD1; v_call: TRBV11-2
cdr3_aa: CASSLGLAGTYEQYF; cdr3_nt: TGTGCCAGCAGCTTAGGACTAGCGGGAACCTACGAGCAGTACTTC; clone_size: -; j_call: TRBJ2-7; d_call: TRBD2; v_call: TRBV7-2
cdr3_aa: CASSVRGRAVNTEAFF; cdr3_nt: TGTGCCAGTAGCGTTCGGGGAAGGGCTGTGAACACTGAAGCTTTCTTT; clone_size: -; j_call: TRBJ1-1; d_call: -; v_call: TRBV19
cdr3_aa: CASSVVGEGEQYF; cdr3_nt: TGTGCCAGCAGCGTAGTGGGGGAGGGCGAGCAGTACTTC; clone_size: -; j_call: TRBJ2-7; d_call: TRBD2; v_call: TRBV9
cdr3_aa: CATAGIERQPQHF; cdr3_nt: TGTGCCACAGCCGGTATAGAGCGTCAGCCCCAGCATTTT; clone_size: -; j_call: TRBJ1-5; d_call: -; v_call: TRBV28
cdr3_aa: CASSLVAGELFF; cdr3_nt: TGTGCCAGCAGCTTAGTGGCCGGGGAGCTGTTTTTT; clone_size: -; j_call: TRBJ2-2; d_call: -; v_call: TRBV11-3
cdr3_aa: CASSLSGPQYF; cdr3_nt: TGTGCCAGCAGCTTATCTGGTCCCCAGTACTTC; clone_size: -; j_call: TRBJ2-5; d_call: -; v_call: TRBV7-6
cdr3_aa: CASSLPGNEKLFF; cdr3_nt: TGTGCCAGCAGCTTACCAGGGAATGAAAAACTGTTTTTT; clone_size: -; j_call: TRBJ1-4; d_call: -; v_call: TRBV5-6
cdr3_aa: CATSRDSFGSRHEQFF; cdr3_nt: TGTGCCACCAGCAGAGATAGTTTCGGGAGTAGGCATGAGCAGTTCTTC; clone_size: -; j_call: TRBJ2-1; d_call: -; v_call: TRBV15
cdr3_aa: CASSPGVGTGGTEAFF; cdr3_nt: TGTGCCAGCAGTCCAGGGGTGGGCACTGGGGGCACTGAAGCTTTCTTT; clone_size: once; j_call: TRBJ1-1; d_call: -; v_call: TRBV6-6
cdr3_aa: CASSAGTGDQPQHF; cdr3_nt: TGTGCCAGCAGCGCAGGGACAGGGGATCAGCCCCAGCATTTT; clone_size: -; j_call: TRBJ1-5; d_call: TRBD1; v_call: TRBV7-2
cdr3_aa: CASSQDMISNQPQHF; cdr3_nt: TGCGCCAGCAGCCAAGATATGATTAGCAATCAGCCCCAGCATTTT; clone_size: -; j_call: TRBJ1-5; d_call: -; v_call: TRBV4-1
cdr3_aa: CASRSRSGAAETQYF; cdr3_nt: TGTGCCAGCAGATCAAGGTCGGGAGCGGCTGAGACCCAGTACTTC; clone_size: once; j_call: TRBJ2-5; d_call: -; v_call: TRBV28
cdr3_aa: CASSLPGRRNTEAFF; cdr3_nt: TGTGCCAGCAGTTTACCTGGACGGAGGAACACTGAAGCTTTCTTT; clone_size: -; j_call: TRBJ1-1; d_call: -; v_call: TRBV28
cdr3_aa: CASSQEGRLDRGAFF; cdr3_nt: TGTGCCAGCAGCCAAGAGGGACGCTTGGACAGGGGAGCTTTCTTT; clone_size: -; j_call: TRBJ1-1; d_call: TRBD1; v_call: TRBV4-2
cdr3_aa: CASSLGQAGNTIYF; cdr3_nt: TGTGCCAGCAGCTTAGGACAGGCTGGAAACACCATATATTTT; clone_size: -; j_call: TRBJ1-3; d_call: -; v_call: TRBV7-6
cdr3_aa: CAISRTGGDTGELFF; cdr3_nt: TGTGCCATCAGCAGGACAGGGGGAGACACCGGGGAGCTGTTTTTT; clone_size: -; j_call: TRBJ2-2; d_call: TRBD1; v_call: TRBV10-3
cdr3_aa: CASRNGNQPQHF; cdr3_nt: TGTGCCAGCAGAAATGGCAATCAGCCCCAGCATTTT; clone_size: -; j_call: TRBJ1-5; d_call: -; v_call: TRBV27
cdr3_aa: CASSQDRGLAGNEQFF; cdr3_nt: TGCGCCAGCAGCCAAGATCGAGGACTAGCGGGAAATGAGCAGTTCTTC; clone_size: once; j_call: TRBJ2-1; d_call: TRBD2; v_call: TRBV4-3
cdr3_aa: CASSPRSSSYEQYF; cdr3_nt: TGTGCCAGCAGCCCCCGCAGCAGCTCCTACGAGCAGTACTTC; clone_size: -; j_call: TRBJ2-7; d_call: -; v_call: TRBV7-9
cdr3_aa: CASWSGGNSAGELFF; cdr3_nt: TGTGCCAGCTGGTCCGGGGGCAATAGCGCCGGGGAGCTGTTTTTT; clone_size: -; j_call: TRBJ2-2; d_call: -; v_call: TRBV6-5
cdr3_aa: CASSLEGLGETQYF; cdr3_nt: TGCGCCAGCAGCTTGGAAGGGTTAGGGGAGACCCAGTACTTC; clone_size: -; j_call: TRBJ2-5; d_call: -; v_call: TRBV5-1
cdr3_aa: CASSFRDRDYGYTF; cdr3_nt: TGTGCCAGCAGTTTTAGGGACAGAGACTATGGCTACACCTTC; clone_size: -; j_call: TRBJ1-2; d_call: TRBD1; v_call: TRBV27
cdr3_aa: CASSEHRRATNEKLFF; cdr3_nt: TGTGCCAGCAGTGAGCACAGGCGGGCAACTAATGAAAAACTGTTTTTT; clone_size: -; j_call: TRBJ1-4; d_call: -; v_call: TRBV25-1
cdr3_aa: CASRPQGAQHEKLFF; cdr3_nt: TGTGCCAGTAGACCTCAGGGGGCGCAGCATGAAAAACTGTTTTTT; clone_size: -; j_call: TRBJ1-4; d_call: TRBD1; v_call: TRBV19
cdr3_aa: CASSLATYGYTF; cdr3_nt: TGTGCCAGCAGCCTTGCCACCTATGGCTACACCTTC; clone_size: -; j_call: TRBJ1-2; d_call: -; v_call: TRBV14
cdr3_aa: CASSPTAAVSYNEQFF; cdr3_nt: TGTGCCAGCAGCCCTACCGCGGCGGTCTCCTACAATGAGCAGTTCTTC; clone_size: -; j_call: TRBJ2-1; d_call: -; v_call: TRBV7-9
cdr3_aa: CASRVQGVSYEQYF; cdr3_nt: TGTGCCAGCAGGGTCCAGGGGGTGTCCTACGAGCAGTACTTC; clone_size: -; j_call: TRBJ2-7; d_call: TRBD1; v_call: TRBV27
cdr3_aa: CAWSRGGGEESNQPQHF; cdr3_nt: TGTGCCTGGAGTAGGGGAGGGGGCGAGGAAAGCAATCAGCCCCAGCATTTT; clone_size: -; j_call: TRBJ1-5; d_call: TRBD1; v_call: TRBV30
cdr3_aa: CSTAGASETQYF; cdr3_nt: TGCAGCACCGCTGGGGCTTCGGAGACCCAGTACTTC; clone_size: -; j_call: TRBJ2-5; d_call: -; v_call: TRBV29-1
cdr3_aa: CASSWGGQDANQPQHF; cdr3_nt: TGTGCCAGCAGCTGGGGGGGACAGGACGCGAATCAGCCCCAGCATTTT; clone_size: -; j_call: TRBJ1-5; d_call: TRBD1; v_call: TRBV5-4
cdr3_aa: CASSYLREENNEQFF; cdr3_nt: TGTGCCAGCAGTTACTTGAGGGAGGAGAACAATGAGCAGTTCTTC; clone_size: -; j_call: TRBJ2-1; d_call: -; v_call: TRBV6-5
cdr3_aa: CASSLAGGAGQETQYF; cdr3_nt: TGTGCCAGCAGCTTGGCGGGGGGAGCCGGCCAAGAGACCCAGTACTTC; clone_size: -; j_call: TRBJ2-5; d_call: TRBD2; v_call: TRBV5-4
cdr3_aa: CASSLSRTGDSPLHF; cdr3_nt: TGTGCCAGCAGCTTATCTAGGACAGGGGACTCACCCCTCCACTTT; clone_size: once; j_call: TRBJ1-6; d_call: TRBD1; v_call: TRBV7-6
cdr3_aa: CASSESGGKAYEQYF; cdr3_nt: TGTGCCAGCAGTGAATCGGGGGGTAAAGCCTACGAGCAGTACTTC; clone_size: -; j_call: TRBJ2-7; d_call: TRBD2; v_call: TRBV2
cdr3_aa: CASSHAAGSPETQYF; cdr3_nt: TGTGCCAGCAGCCACGCAGCGGGATCCCCAGAGACCCAGTACTTC; clone_size: -; j_call: TRBJ2-5; d_call: TRBD2; v_call: TRBV7-8
cdr3_aa: CATSREGAGGYNEQFF; cdr3_nt: TGTGCCACCAGCAGAGAGGGGGCGGGAGGCTACAATGAGCAGTTCTTC; clone_size: -; j_call: TRBJ2-1; d_call: TRBD2; v_call: TRBV15
cdr3_aa: CASSLGGRSSYEQYF; cdr3_nt: TGTGCCAGCAGCTTAGGGGGGCGGAGCTCCTACGAGCAGTACTTC; clone_size: -; j_call: TRBJ2-7; d_call: -; v_call: TRBV7-8
cdr3_aa: CASWHSSRQETQYF; cdr3_nt: TGTGCCAGCTGGCATAGCAGCAGACAAGAGACCCAGTACTTC; clone_size: -; j_call: TRBJ2-5; d_call: -; v_call: TRBV28
cdr3_aa: CATRGREQYF; cdr3_nt: TGTGCCACCAGAGGTAGAGAGCAGTACTTC; clone_size: -; j_call: TRBJ2-7; d_call: -; v_call: TRBV28
cdr3_aa: CASRKLTGEHGYTF; cdr3_nt: TGTGCCAGTAGAAAATTAACAGGGGAACATGGCTACACCTTC; clone_size: -; j_call: TRBJ1-2; d_call: TRBD1; v_call: TRBV19
cdr3_aa: CAISPGGARFYHTEAFF; cdr3_nt: TGTGCCATCAGTCCAGGGGGCGCGCGGTTTTATCACACTGAAGCTTTCTTT; clone_size: -; j_call: TRBJ1-1; d_call: TRBD1; v_call: TRBV10-3
cdr3_aa: CASSNAGGTITDTQYF; cdr3_nt: TGTGCCAGCAGCAACGCAGGCGGGACTATAACAGATACGCAGTATTTT; clone_size: -; j_call: TRBJ2-3; d_call: TRBD2; v_call: TRBV7-2
cdr3_aa: CASSQELGVRDGYTF; cdr3_nt: TGCGCCAGCAGCCAAGAGCTGGGGGTGCGGGATGGCTACACCTTC; clone_size: -; j_call: TRBJ1-2; d_call: -; v_call: TRBV4-3
cdr3_aa: CASSPRPYNEQFF; cdr3_nt: TGTGCCAGCAGCCCAAGACCGTACAATGAGCAGTTCTTC; clone_size: -; j_call: TRBJ2-1; d_call: -; v_call: TRBV9